Listed here are 28 T cell receptor beta chains from one sample, sequenced in a study of cytomegalovirus exposure and HLA in healthy donors. A multiplex PCR was run with 60 Vbeta primers and 13 Jbeta primers. Sequencing was performed with immunoSEQ multiplex PCR; in TCRdb, only in-frame clones are kept and a portion is missing. Among under 200,000 clones, approximately 81% were seen once, and the ten largest hold roughly 2.1%. Sequenced input: PBMCs. The receptors stem from a woman aged 18-29 years in good health and CMV-seropositive.

The chain joins TRBV5-1 to TRBJ2-1; 8 nucleotides align to TRBD1. The germline V gene has CDR1 SGHRS and CDR2 YFSETQ. The length of the CDR3 is 16 residues. With 7 bases clipped from V and 0 bases from J, the junction kept 9 bases outside the gene matches. The CDR3 loop reads CASSFQGATSYNEQFF. DNA for the CDR3: TGCGCCAGCTCATTCCAGGGGGCAACCTCCTACAATGAGCAGTTCTTC.

CDR3 loop: CASSYSGQYNEQFF. In nucleotides, the CDR3 is TGTGCCAGCAGTTACTCGGGGCAATACAATGAGCAGTTCTTC. The gene calls are TRBV6-5 and TRBJ2-1; the D gene is possibly TRBD1 (5 bases). The germline gives CDR1 MNHEY, CDR2 SVGAGI. V lost 0 bases to trimming and J lost 4 bases, with 7 bases between them. The CDR3 sequence is 14 residues long.

This clone has only a few counts. V gene TRBV28 combines with J gene TRBJ1-5; D uncertain. Germline CDR1 reads MDHEN; CDR2 reads SYDVKM. CDR3 length: 15 residues. Trimming left V 5 bases short and J 6 bases short, with 17 bases between. The CDR3 loop reads CASSGYGRESQPQHF. Here the CDR3 DNA reads TGTGCCAGCAGTGGATACGGTAGGGAGAGTCAGCCCCAGCATTTT.

The chain recombines TRBV6-5 with TRBJ2-7; D is possibly TRBD1 (6 bases). Germline CDR1 is MNHEY and CDR2 is SVGAGI. Trimming took 4 bases from V and 3 from J, leaving 16 bases between them. The CDR3 is 15 residues long. The CDR3 DNA reads as TGTGCCAGCAGTTTAGTCCAACAGGGCGACTACGAGCAGTACTTC. Translated: CASSLVQQGDYEQYF.

The V call is TRBV9, the J call TRBJ1-2; a possible D gene is TRBD1 (6 bases). The CDR3 is made up of 16 amino acids. CDR1 SGDLS and CDR2 YYNGEE come from the germline V gene. Deletions cut 0 bases from V and 5 bases from J, with 17 bases between. Written as DNA, the CDR3 is TGTGCCAGCAGCGTAGGCGGGGGAGGGGGAGGTTATGGCTACACCTTC. This sequence encodes CASSVGGGGGGYGYTF.

CDR3 sequence reads: CARRQGNGYTF. The CDR3 DNA reads TGTGCCAGGCGCCAGGGTAATGGCTACACCTTC. The chain couples TRBV2 to TRBJ1-2, with D possibly being TRBD1 (5 bases). CDR1 SNHLY and CDR2 FYNNEI come from the germline V gene. This CDR3 has 11 amino acids. Trimming cost V 9 bases and J 6 bases, with 11 bases left between them.

This chain connects TRBV5-5 to TRBJ2-1; TRBD2 matches 9 bases. V dropped 2 bases and J dropped 9; count of bases not matched to a gene: 18. CDR3 length: 18 residues. Per germline, CDR1 SGHKS and CDR2 YYEKEE (reference sequence). CDR3 loop: CASSFLGRSRGGASEQFF. The CDR3 nucleotides read TGTGCCAGCAGCTTTTTAGGTAGATCCCGCGGGGGGGCCTCTGAGCAGTTCTTC.

The genes are TRBV7-2 and TRBJ2-3; TRBD1 agrees at 7 bases. J was trimmed by 5 bases and V by 4 bases; bases with no gene match: 9. The CDR3 is made up of 15 amino acids. Germline V gene sequence: CDR1 SGHTA, CDR2 FQGNSA. The DNA for the CDR3 is TGTGCCAGCAGCTCCCAGACAGGGAGTGAAGATACGCAGTATTTT. Translated: CASSSQTGSEDTQYF.

The chain employs TRBV4-3 and TRBJ2-7; tentatively, D is TRBD2 (6 bases). V was cut by 4 bases and J by 2 bases, with 12 bases left in between. CDR3 length: 14 amino acids. CDR1 and CDR2 (germline): LGHNA, YSLEER. The CDR3 sequence: CASSRSGVPYEQYF. CDR3 sequence (DNA): TGCGCCAGCAGCCGGTCGGGAGTACCCTACGAGCAGTACTTC.

This chain uses TRBV18 with TRBJ1-1; a weak D match, TRBD1 (6 bases). The CDR3 spans 15 residues. Germline V gives CDR1 KGHSH, CDR2 LQKENI. Between the trimmed V and J ends, which lost 6 bases and 1 base, there was a span of 15 bases. In DNA, the CDR3 is TGTGCCAGCTCTCGAAACAGGGCCCGGAACACTGAAGCTTTCTTT. The encoded protein is CASSRNRARNTEAFF.

The V gene is TRBV5-4, the J gene TRBJ2-5, with D perhaps matching TRBD2 (6 bases). The CDR3 contains 15 residues. V dropped 0 bases and J dropped 5 bases, with 14 bases sitting between them. Per germline, CDR1 SGHNT and CDR2 YYREEE (reference sequence). The CDR3 sequence: CASSLDGTGWETQYF. The CDR3 DNA reads TGTGCCAGCAGCTTGGATGGGACTGGATGGGAGACCCAGTACTTC.

CDR3 DNA sequence: TGTGCCATCAGTGAGTCGGGGGGGGAGACCCAGTACTTC. It codes for CAISESGGETQYF. The genes are TRBV10-3 and TRBJ2-5; 7 bases map to TRBD2. With 0 bases clipped from V and 5 bases from J, the junction kept 0 bases outside the gene matches. Germline V gives CDR1 ENHRY, CDR2 SYGVKD. This CDR3 contains 13 residues.

This clone was counted a few times. This sequence joins TRBV19 and TRBJ1-2; TRBD1 might be the D (5 bases). Trimming shortened V by 5 bases and J by 6 bases, and 16 bases separated the two germline ends. Germline assignment: CDR1 LNHDA and CDR2 SQIVND (reference sequence). This CDR3 spans 14 amino acids. The CDR3 protein is CASSGGILIDGYTF. CDR3 coding DNA: TGTGCCAGTAGTGGGGGGATCCTCATAGATGGCTACACCTTC.

V gene TRBV7-3 combines with J gene TRBJ2-5; 8 bases are a match to TRBD2. The germline V gene encodes CDR1 SGHTA and CDR2 FQGTGA. The ends lost 2 bases at V and 7 bases at J; junction bases unmatched: 0. This CDR3 has 12 residues. This chain's CDR3 is CASSLLAGTQYF. The CDR3 DNA reads TGTGCCAGCAGCTTACTAGCGGGGACCCAGTACTTC. Full variable domain (missing parts from reference TRBV7-3 and TRBJ2-5): GAGVSQTPSNKVTEKGKYVELRCDPISGHTALYWYRQSLGQGPEFLIYFQGTGAADDSGLPNDRFFAVRPEGSVSTLKIQRTERGDSAVYLCASSLLAGTQYFGPGTRLLVL.

The chain links TRBV4-3 to TRBJ1-3; 7 bases agree with TRBD1. The CDR3 has 16 residues. J lost 2 bases, V lost 4 bases, and 8 bases had no gene match. Germline CDR1 reads LGHNA; CDR2 reads YSLEER. As DNA, the CDR3 is TGCGCCAGCAGCCCCAGACCTACAGGGGCTGGAAACACCATATATTTT. It translates to CASSPRPTGAGNTIYF.

The chain has TRBV7-9 and TRBJ1-1, with 7 bases that match TRBD1. Germline loops: CDR1 SEHNR, CDR2 FQNEAQ (reference sequence). V lost 3 bases, J lost 8 bases, and 15 bases stayed unmatched. The CDR3 has 16 amino acids. The CDR3: CASSFSLAGGGEEAFF. CDR3 DNA sequence: TGTGCCAGCAGCTTTTCGTTGGCAGGGGGTGGGGAGGAAGCTTTCTTT.

J is TRBJ1-5 and V is TRBV30, with 7 bases that match TRBD1. The J segment lost 8 bases and the V segment lost 5 bases, leaving 6 bases of the junction unmatched. Looked up from germline, CDR1 is GTSNPN and CDR2 is SVGIG (reference sequence). The CDR3 contains 12 residues. CDR3: CAWGTEGKPQHF. The DNA of the CDR3 is TGTGCCTGGGGGACAGAAGGAAAGCCCCAGCATTTT.

This rearrangement joins TRBV9 to TRBJ2-3; 8 bases are shared with TRBD2. The CDR3 is 14 residues long. Germline V gene sequence: CDR1 SGDLS, CDR2 YYNGEE. With V trimmed by 0 bases and J by 4 bases, 1 base remained unmatched. The CDR3 nucleotides are TGTGCCAGCAGCGTAGGGACTAGCTCAGATACGCAGTATTTT. The encoded protein is CASSVGTSSDTQYF.

V is TRBV5-1 and J is TRBJ2-3; 12 positions match TRBD2. This CDR3 comprises 16 residues. The germline CDR1 and CDR2 sequences are SGHRS and YFSETQ. V lost 4 bases and J lost 4; bases outside the gene matches: 7. In DNA, the CDR3 is TGCGCCAGCAGCCAACCTAGCGGGGGGGGCCCAGATACGCAGTATTTT. It yields the protein CASSQPSGGGPDTQYF.

V is TRBV6-1 and J is TRBJ2-7; a possible D gene is TRBD1 (5 bases). The CDR3 is made up of 13 amino acids. Germline CDR1 MNHNS, CDR2 SASEGT. The ends were cut back, 3 bases at V and 4 bases at J, with 10 bases in the middle. In nucleotides, the CDR3 is TGTGCCAGCAGTGATCAGGGTCAATACGAGCAGTACGTC. Translated, it gives CASSDQGQYEQYV.

The chain uses TRBV6-5 and TRBJ2-1; no reliable D call. CDR3 size: 16 residues. The germline V and J ends were trimmed by 0 bases and 3 bases, with 12 bases remaining between them. The germline CDR1 and CDR2 sequences are MNHEY and SVGAGI. The CDR3 DNA reads TGTGCCAGCAGTTACTCCGCCTTACAGCTCTACAATGAGCAGTTCTTC. Amino acid sequence: CASSYSALQLYNEQFF.

This clone was seen more than once but under ten times. The chain joins TRBV6-1 to TRBJ1-3; D perhaps matches TRBD1 (6 bases). This CDR3 is built from 12 residues. Trimming stripped 11 bases from V and 2 bases from J, with 10 bases between. Germline V CDR1 and CDR2: MNHNS, SASEGT. CDR3 sequence: CAGRTAGNTIYF. For the CDR3, the DNA is TGTGCCGGTCGGACAGCTGGAAACACCATATATTTT.

Remarks on this clone: The junction departs from the called germline gene at one end, perhaps through a read error. The V and J genes are TRBV7-7 and TRBJ2-5; 8 nucleotides agree with TRBD2. Germline loops: CDR1 SSHAT, CDR2 FNYEAQ (reference sequence). The CDR3 is made up of 16 amino acids. CDR3 DNA sequence: TGTGCTAGCAGCTCTGGACTAGCAGAGGGTCAAGAGACCCAGTACTTC. It yields the protein CASSSGLAEGQETQYF.

The chain joins TRBV30 to TRBJ1-5, with D tentatively TRBD1 (6 bases). CDR1 and CDR2 from the germline V gene are GTSNPN and SVGIG (reference sequence). V gave up 0 bases and J gave up 5 bases, with 17 bases separating them. This CDR3 has 16 residues. The CDR3 nucleotides read TGTGCCTGGAGTGTACTTGGGGGGGCACGGCATCAGCCCCAGCATTTT. It translates to CAWSVLGGARHQPQHF.

The CDR3 loop is CASRGSWTESYTF. CDR3 DNA sequence: TGTGCCAGCAGGGGATCCTGGACAGAAAGCTACACCTTC. The chain combines TRBV6-1 with TRBJ1-2; D is possibly TRBD1 (6 bases). The CDR3 totals 13 residues. Germline CDR1 reads MNHNS; CDR2 reads SASEGT. V lost 6 bases and J 9 bases, leaving 17 bases between the germline ends.

This chain uses TRBV2 with TRBJ2-2; TRBD1 matches 8 bases. J lost 5 bases, V lost 7 bases, and 9 bases had no gene match. CDR3 length: 15 residues. Per germline, CDR1 SNHLY and CDR2 FYNNEI. The CDR3 here is CASNPGQDRTGELFF. The CDR3 DNA sequence: TGTGCCAGCAACCCGGGACAGGACCGTACCGGGGAGCTGTTTTTT.

As for this clone: The same CDR3 arises from other DNA sequences in this sample as well. The chain employs TRBV6-1 and TRBJ2-2; a possible D gene is TRBD1 (6 bases). The CDR3 has 14 residues. V was pared by 3 bases and J by 3 bases, with 8 bases between. Looked up from germline, CDR1 is MNHNS and CDR2 is SASEGT. In nucleotides, the CDR3 is TGTGCCAGCAGTGACGGACAGTACACCGGGGAGCTGTTTTTT. It translates to CASSDGQYTGELFF.

The genes are TRBV7-6 and TRBJ2-5; D is possibly TRBD2 (6 bases). Germline assignment: CDR1 SGHVS and CDR2 FNYEAQ. The V end lost 5 bases, the J end lost 4 bases, and 20 bases lay between the germline ends. The CDR3 is made up of 16 amino acids. CDR3 loop: CASSPVRLEGGETQYF. In DNA, the CDR3 is TGTGCCAGCAGCCCCGTTAGACTAGAGGGAGGAGAGACCCAGTACTTC.